These T cell receptor beta chains were read from a single sample in a study of T cell changes during pregnancy in multiple sclerosis. Method: immunoSEQ multiplex PCR; TCRdb's copy keeps in-frame clones and lacks some. Of about 59,000 clones detected, around 92% appear once; the ten largest clones hold less than 3%. The sample consisted of peripheral blood, taken in the second trimester of pregnancy. Receptors were obtained from a female donor in good health, enrolled as a control in a pregnancy study. The CDR3 runs from the conserved cysteine through the conserved F or W. The D gene is left open where the match is weak. Size is stated for part of the rows, as once, few or many counts, or as a class when the clone is expanded.

.	TRBJ2-7	TRBV6-1	.	CASTEGPTEQYF	TGTGCCAGCACGGAGGGACCTACCGAGCAGTACTTC
.	TRBJ1-2	TRBV7-2	.	CASSPPVVRYGYTF	TGTGCCAGCAGCCCCCCGGTCGTGCGCTATGGCTACACCTTC
.	TRBJ1-2	TRBV4-1	TRBD1	CASSQTGTALYGYTF	TGCGCCAGCAGCCAGACGGGGACAGCCCTTTATGGCTACACCTTC
.	TRBJ2-3	TRBV29-1	TRBD1	CSVEGDQGVGGTQYF	TGCAGCGTTGAAGGAGACCAGGGGGTAGGTGGTACGCAGTATTTT
.	TRBJ2-1	TRBV5-1	.	CASSLGLGLGEQFF	TGCGCCAGCAGCTTGGGACTAGGATTAGGTGAGCAGTTCTTC
.	TRBJ2-3	TRBV7-9	TRBD2	CASSLLAGELADTQYF	TGTGCCAGCAGCTTACTAGCGGGAGAGTTGGCAGATACGCAGTATTTT
.	TRBJ2-3	TRBV7-8	TRBD2	CASQVWGGSTDTQYF	TGTGCCAGCCAAGTCTGGGGGGGTAGCACAGATACGCAGTATTTT
few	TRBJ2-7	TRBV6-4	TRBD2	CASSSLAGSSSYEQYF	TGTGCCAGCAGTTCCTTAGCGGGGTCAAGCTCCTACGAGCAGTACTTC
.	TRBJ1-2	TRBV7-9	TRBD1	CASSQGAGYTF	TGTGCCAGCAGCCAGGGGGCTGGCTACACCTTC
.	TRBJ2-7	TRBV15	.	CATSFYRSSYEQYF	TGTGCCACCAGTTTTTATAGAAGCTCCTACGAGCAGTACTTC
once	TRBJ2-1	TRBV29-1	TRBD1	CSVLTGTGGNEQFF	TGCAGCGTACTGACCGGGACAGGGGGCAATGAGCAGTTCTTC
.	TRBJ2-2	TRBV4-3	TRBD1	CASSQRPTGDTGELFF	TGCGCCAGCAGCCAACGCCCAACAGGGGACACCGGGGAGCTGTTTTTT
.	TRBJ1-2	TRBV6-5	.	CASSYISVRGDYGYTF	TGTGCCAGCAGTTATATTTCAGTCAGGGGAGACTATGGCTACACCTTC
few	TRBJ2-7	TRBV7-2	.	CASSKTSFSVEQYF	TGTGCCAGCTCCAAAACTAGCTTCTCCGTCGAGCAGTACTTC
.	TRBJ1-3	TRBV7-2	.	CASRAPSGNTIYF	TGTGCCAGCAGAGCGCCCTCTGGAAACACCATATATTTT
.	TRBJ2-5	TRBV5-1	.	CASRQGQETQYF	TGCGCCAGCAGGCAGGGGCAAGAGACCCAGTACTTC
.	TRBJ2-1	TRBV28	TRBD2	CASSSMTSVSYNEQFF	TGTGCCAGCAGTTCCATGACTAGCGTTTCCTACAATGAGCAGTTCTTC
.	TRBJ2-7	TRBV30	TRBD2	CAWSLTSGGLYEQYF	TGTGCCTGGAGTCTGACTAGCGGGGGGTTATACGAGCAGTACTTC
.	TRBJ2-5	TRBV7-9	TRBD2	CARQLAGTPQETQYF	TGTGCCAGGCAACTAGCGGGGACTCCCCAAGAGACCCAGTACTTC
.	TRBJ2-7	TRBV2	TRBD1	CASSRGLYEQYF	TGTGCCAGCAGCAGGGGGCTATACGAGCAGTACTTC
once	TRBJ2-7	TRBV10-2	TRBD2	CASSEGTSGTSSYEQYF	TGCGCCAGCAGTGAGGGGACTAGCGGGACGAGCTCCTACGAGCAGTACTTC
.	TRBJ2-3	TRBV6-5	TRBD1	CASRLTGGGTDTQYF	TGTGCCAGCAGGCTAACAGGGGGCGGCACAGATACGCAGTATTTT
once	TRBJ2-7	TRBV9	TRBD1	CASSAGQGAGNEQYF	TGTGCCAGCAGCGCGGGACAGGGGGCTGGCAACGAGCAGTACTTC
.	TRBJ1-2	TRBV5-6	.	CASSPGYLISNYGYTF	TGTGCCAGCAGTCCAGGGTACCTCATATCTAACTATGGCTACACCTTC
once	TRBJ2-1	TRBV7-8	TRBD2	CASSTGTSDYNEQFF	TGTGCCAGCAGCACGGGGACTAGCGACTACAATGAGCAGTTCTTC
.	TRBJ2-1	TRBV28	.	CASSLVSGVEEQFF	TGTGCCAGCAGTTTAGTTTCAGGGGTAGAAGAGCAGTTCTTC
.	TRBJ1-2	TRBV2	.	CASSERGYRYTF	TGTGCCAGCAGTGAAAGGGGCTATCGCTACACCTTC
.	TRBJ2-3	TRBV30	TRBD1	CAWAGQGRDTQYF	TGTGCCTGGGCGGGACAGGGAAGGGATACGCAGTATTTT
.	TRBJ1-6	TRBV2	.	CASSEWSLWNSPLHF	TGTGCCAGCAGTGAATGGAGCCTGTGGAATTCACCCCTCCACTTT
.	TRBJ2-7	TRBV4-2	.	CASSQDLFSLDEQYF	TGTGCCAGCAGCCAAGATCTCTTTAGCTTGGACGAGCAGTACTTC
.	TRBJ1-2	TRBV6-5	TRBD1	CASTPGDRGNYGYTF	TGTGCCAGCACCCCCGGGGACAGGGGGAACTATGGCTACACCTTC
.	TRBJ2-1	TRBV7-9	.	CASRGGVWNEQFF	TGTGCCAGCAGAGGGGGAGTTTGGAATGAGCAGTTCTTC
.	TRBJ2-2	TRBV12-5	TRBD1	CASGPKDRDAGELFF	TGTGCTAGTGGTCCCAAGGACAGGGACGCCGGGGAGCTGTTTTTT
many	TRBJ2-7	TRBV6-1	.	CASSEEDSSSYEQYF	TGTGCCAGCAGTGAAGAGGACTCTTCCTCCTACGAGCAGTACTTC
.	TRBJ2-5	TRBV7-3	TRBD2	CASSLAGGQETQYF	TGTGCCAGCAGCTTAGCGGGAGGCCAAGAGACCCAGTACTTC
.	TRBJ2-2	TRBV2	.	CASSVLTNTGELFF	TGTGCCAGCAGTGTACTAACGAACACCGGGGAGCTGTTTTTT
.	TRBJ1-1	TRBV11-2	TRBD1	CASSRRGQDTEAFF	TGTGCCAGCAGCCGCAGGGGGCAGGACACTGAAGCTTTCTTT
.	TRBJ2-7	TRBV6-1	.	CASSDRGEQYF	TGTGCCAGCAGTGACAGGGGCGAGCAGTACTTC
.	TRBJ1-2	TRBV19	TRBD1	CASSRGQGYGYTF	TGTGCCAGTAGTCGAGGACAGGGATATGGCTACACCTTC
.	TRBJ1-1	TRBV30	.	CAWREGGTEAFF	TGTGCCTGGCGGGAGGGAGGCACTGAAGCTTTCTTT
.	TRBJ2-1	TRBV11-2	.	CASSLDPGEGRNYNEQFF	TGTGCCAGCAGCTTAGATCCGGGAGAGGGTAGGAACTACAATGAGCAGTTCTTC
once	TRBJ1-2	TRBV7-9	TRBD1	CASSSSGTGYPGYTF	TGTGCCAGCAGCTCCTCCGGGACAGGGTATCCTGGCTACACCTTC
.	TRBJ1-1	TRBV4-2	.	CASSQRGLNTEAFF	TGTGCCAGCAGCCAAAGGGGTCTCAACACTGAAGCTTTCTTT
.	TRBJ2-3	TRBV30	.	CAWGEGVAAADTQYF	TGTGCCTGGGGGGAGGGGGTGGCAGCGGCAGATACGCAGTATTTT
.	TRBJ2-6	TRBV2	.	CASSEVFANVLTF	TGTGCCAGCAGTGAAGTATTTGCCAACGTCCTGACTTTC
.	TRBJ1-1	TRBV10-1	.	CASSATGYTEAFF	TGCGCCAGCAGCGCGACGGGGTACACTGAAGCTTTCTTT
.	TRBJ2-7	TRBV14	.	CASSLFRGPYEQYF	TGTGCCAGCAGCCTTTTTAGGGGTCCCTACGAGCAGTACTTC
.	TRBJ2-5	TRBV7-3	TRBD2	CASSSAAGGQETQYF	TGTGCCAGCAGCTCCGCTGCGGGGGGACAAGAGACCCAGTACTTC
few	TRBJ2-2	TRBV9	.	CASSVGRSNTGELFF	TGTGCCAGCAGCGTAGGTCGGTCGAACACCGGGGAGCTGTTTTTT
.	TRBJ2-5	TRBV14	.	CASSQARETQYF	TGTGCCAGCAGCCAGGCTAGGGAGACCCAGTACTTC
.	TRBJ2-3	TRBV4-1	TRBD2	CASSQVGREGQDTQYF	TGCGCCAGCAGCCAAGTGGGGCGGGAGGGCCAGGATACGCAGTATTTT
.	TRBJ1-2	TRBV27	TRBD1	CASAGTGSGYTF	TGTGCCAGCGCCGGGACAGGGTCTGGCTACACCTTC
few	TRBJ1-1	TRBV29-1	.	CSVGETEQTEAFF	TGCAGCGTTGGCGAGACAGAACAGACTGAAGCTTTCTTT
.	TRBJ2-5	TRBV5-4	.	CASSLAQGQETQYF	TGTGCCAGCAGCTTGGCACAGGGTCAAGAGACCCAGTACTTC
.	TRBJ2-1	TRBV9	TRBD2	CASSVVDSGRPYEQFF	TGTGCCAGCAGCGTAGTCGATAGCGGGAGGCCCTATGAGCAGTTCTTC
.	TRBJ2-5	TRBV7-3	TRBD2	CASSKGTSGSLETQYF	TGTGCCAGCAGCAAAGGGACTAGCGGGAGCTTGGAGACCCAGTACTTC
once	TRBJ2-1	TRBV9	TRBD1	CASSVRDREGWGRQSDNEQFF	TGTGCCAGCAGCGTTAGGGACAGGGAGGGTTGGGGGAGACAATCGGACAATGAGCAGTTCTTC
.	TRBJ1-4	TRBV11-2	TRBD1	CASSSTGAEKLFF	TGTGCCAGCAGCTCAACAGGGGCCGAAAAACTGTTTTTT
.	TRBJ2-7	TRBV9	TRBD2	CASPLLAVYEQYF	TGTGCCAGCCCCTTACTAGCGGTCTACGAGCAGTACTTC
.	TRBJ1-1	TRBV6-6	.	CASSLGRVGRYTEAFF	TGTGCCAGCAGTCTAGGCCGTGTGGGGCGGTACACTGAAGCTTTCTTT